The 22 T cell receptor beta chains in this list originate from one sample, sequenced in a study of cytomegalovirus exposure and HLA in healthy donors. PCR was performed using 60 Vbeta and 13 Jbeta primers. Assay: immunoSEQ multiplex PCR; the TCRdb copy retains only in-frame clones and omits some. The sample records some 130,000 clones, 76% being singletons. Specimen: PBMCs. The receptor set was obtained from a man aged 40-55 years in good health and CMV-seronegative.

The V call is TRBV5-1, the J call TRBJ2-1; no definite D call. Per germline, CDR1 SGHRS and CDR2 YFSETQ. Trimming stripped 0 bases from V and 1 base from J, with 8 bases between. The CDR3 covers 15 residues. The CDR3 spells CASSLDPGSYNEQFF. The CDR3 bases are TGCGCCAGCAGCTTGGATCCGGGTTCCTACAATGAGCAGTTCTTC.

The gene calls are TRBV6-1 and TRBJ1-2; TRBD1 agrees at 9 bases. Trimming took 6 bases from V and 8 from J; bases not matched to a gene: 13. CDR1 is MNHNS and CDR2 is SASEGT in the germline V gene. This CDR3 has 15 residues. The CDR3 reads CASSEMTGGTEGYTF. CDR3 nucleotides: TGTGCCAGCAGCGAAATGACAGGGGGAACGGAAGGCTACACCTTC.

The chain employs TRBV6-4 and TRBJ1-1, with D perhaps matching TRBD1 (6 bases). V was pared by 5 bases and J by 4 bases, with 11 bases between. The CDR3 sequence is 13 residues long. CDR1 and CDR2 from the germline V gene are MRHNA and SNTAGT. CDR3 region: CASSSDRSTEAFF. The CDR3 nucleotides are TGTGCCAGCAGTAGTGACAGGAGCACTGAAGCTTTCTTT.

CDR3 sequence: CASSDGGDRAQHF. In DNA, the CDR3 is TGTGCCAGCAGCGACGGAGGGGACCGCGCCCAGCATTTT. The rearrangement links TRBV6-1 to TRBJ1-5; D may be TRBD1 (5 bases). CDR3 length: 13 residues. Germline CDR1 reads MNHNS; CDR2 reads SASEGT. Trimming removed 6 bases from V and 11 bases from J, with 17 bases in between.

This sequence joins TRBV5-1 and TRBJ2-1; TRBD2 matches 8 bases. With 0 bases clipped from V and 5 bases from J, the junction kept 4 bases outside the gene matches. Per germline, CDR1 SGHRS and CDR2 YFSETQ. The CDR3 length is 15 residues. The CDR3 DNA is TGCGCCAGCAGCTTGGTCGGGGGGGGAAACAATGAGCAGTTCTTC. Protein: CASSLVGGGNNEQFF.

This clone occurred once. This chain links TRBV7-9 with TRBJ1-4, with D perhaps TRBD1 (5 bases). V lost 2 bases and J lost 7, with 20 bases in between. This CDR3 has 17 amino acids. The V gene's germline CDR1 is SEHNR and CDR2 FQNEAQ (reference sequence). CDR3 sequence: CASSLRPQEARAEKLFF. The CDR3 bases are TGTGCCAGCAGCTTACGCCCACAGGAAGCTCGGGCTGAAAAACTGTTTTTT.

V gene TRBV7-2 combines with J gene TRBJ1-1; no firm D call. Germline CDR1 and CDR2: SGHTA and FQGNSA. Trimming left V 5 bases short and J 5 bases short, with 12 bases between. The CDR3 totals 13 residues. CDR3 DNA: TGTGCCAGCAGCCCCGGGGTGAGGACTGAAGCTTTCTTT. This codes for CASSPGVRTEAFF.

The chain joins TRBV5-1 to TRBJ2-1, with D perhaps matching TRBD2 (6 bases). CDR1 and CDR2 (germline): SGHRS, YFSETQ. Trimming left V 2 bases short and J 6 bases short, with 15 bases between. The CDR3 consists of 15 residues. CDR3 protein: CASSFLGDLANEQFF. The CDR3 coding sequence is TGCGCCAGCAGCTTCCTCGGGGACTTGGCCAATGAGCAGTTCTTC.

This clone was seen once. V usage is TRBV2 and J usage is TRBJ2-3, with a weak D call TRBD2 (7 bases). The V and J ends lost 9 bases and 3 bases respectively, with 16 bases between them. Germline assignment: CDR1 SNHLY and CDR2 FYNNEI. There are 14 residues in the CDR3. In nucleotides, the CDR3 is TGTGCCAGACAAAAGGGGGGGCGTACAGATACGCAGTATTTT. Residues: CARQKGGRTDTQYF.

This chain uses TRBV6-5 with TRBJ1-2, with a tentative D call TRBD1 (6 bases). The CDR3 sequence is 14 residues long. V was pared by 6 bases and J by 2 bases, with 13 bases between. Per germline, CDR1 MNHEY and CDR2 SVGAGI. The DNA of the CDR3 is TGTGCCAGCAGGATTATCGGACAGAACTATGGCTACACCTTC. Its translation: CASRIIGQNYGYTF.

The rearrangement joins TRBV13 to TRBJ1-1, with TRBD1 identical over 12 bases. Trimming removed 5 bases from V and 7 bases from J; junction bases left unmatched: 8. Germline-derived CDR1 and CDR2 are PRHDT and FYEKMQ (reference sequence). CDR3 size: 15 residues. Here the CDR3 reads CASSGGGTGGVEAFF. As DNA, the CDR3 is TGTGCCAGCAGCGGTGGAGGGACAGGGGGCGTTGAAGCTTTCTTT.

The chain has TRBV11-1 and TRBJ2-3, with D uncertain. Trimming left V 4 bases short and J 6 bases short, with 11 bases between. Germline loops: CDR1 SGHAT, CDR2 FQDESV (reference sequence). The CDR3 spans 13 residues. The DNA of the CDR3 is TGTGCCAGCAGCTCCCGCGGTGGGGATACGCAGTATTTT. Its protein is CASSSRGGDTQYF.

The chain links TRBV5-1 to TRBJ2-5, with D unresolved. Trimming took 0 bases from V and 0 from J, leaving 12 bases between them. Germline V gene data show CDR1 as SGHRS and CDR2 as YFSETQ. This CDR3 has 16 residues. CDR3 amino acids: CASSLGVENHQETQYF. The DNA for the CDR3 is TGCGCCAGCAGCTTGGGAGTAGAAAACCACCAAGAGACCCAGTACTTC.

This clone came up a few times. The gene calls are TRBV5-8 and TRBJ1-5; a weak D match, TRBD1 (6 bases). Trimming took off 4 bases at V and 0 bases at J, with 11 bases between the two ends. Germline V gives CDR1 SGHTS, CDR2 YDEGEE. The CDR3 is 15 residues long. CDR3 DNA sequence: TGTGCCAGCAGCCTTGGACAGTATAGCAATCAGCCCCAGCATTTT. It is translated as CASSLGQYSNQPQHF.

As concerns this clone: Additional DNA sequences in this sample encode the identical CDR3. The gene calls are TRBV7-2 and TRBJ1-5; a possible D gene is TRBD1 (6 bases). The germline V gene encodes CDR1 SGHTA and CDR2 FQGNSA. Between the trimmed V and J ends, which lost 4 bases and 6 bases, there was a span of 10 bases. The CDR3 extends over 13 amino acids. The DNA for the CDR3 is TGTGCCAGCAGCTCGAGGGGGAGTCAGCCCCAGCATTTT. Its translation: CASSSRGSQPQHF.

The chain links TRBV10-3 to TRBJ1-2; D call uncertain. CDR1 ENHRY and CDR2 SYGVKD come from the germline V gene. This CDR3 has 13 residues. V gave up 5 bases and J gave up 4 bases, with 11 bases separating them. The DNA for the CDR3 is TGTGCCATCAGTACGAACGAGGTCTATGGCTACACCTTC. Translated, it gives CAISTNEVYGYTF.

The genes are TRBV7-2 and TRBJ2-7; D perhaps matches TRBD1 (5 bases). The CDR3 is made up of 15 amino acids. V gave up 5 bases and J gave up 3 bases, with 17 bases separating them. Germline V lookup: CDR1 SGHTA, CDR2 FQGNSA. DNA of the CDR3: TGTGCCAGCAGCATCCTCCCCAGGGCTAGCTACGAGCAGTACTTC. Protein sequence: CASSILPRASYEQYF.

V and J are TRBV7-9 and TRBJ1-4, with 10 bases matching TRBD1. V was clipped by 5 bases and J by 6 bases; unmatched bases: 9. CDR3 length equals 16 residues. From germline, CDR1 is SEHNR and CDR2 FQNEAQ (reference sequence). The CDR3 spells CASSPSGGQGYEKLFF. CDR3 DNA sequence: TGTGCCAGCAGCCCCTCCGGGGGACAGGGGTATGAAAAACTGTTTTTT.

This rearrangement joins TRBV2 to TRBJ1-2, with TRBD1 matching over 7 bases. CDR3 length: 14 amino acids. Trimming cost V 6 bases and J 3 bases; bases outside gene matches: 7. Germline lookup yields CDR1 SNHLY and CDR2 FYNNEI. CDR3 sequence reads: CASSEQGSDYGYTF. CDR3 nucleotide sequence: TGTGCCAGCAGCGAACAGGGGTCTGACTATGGCTACACCTTC.

The gene calls are TRBV7-8 and TRBJ1-1; D is ambiguous. Germline values: CDR1 SGHVS, CDR2 FQNEAQ. V was clipped by 2 bases and J by 6 bases, with 10 bases between them. The CDR3 contains 13 residues. CDR3 in DNA: TGTGCCAGCAGCTTAAACATGGCCCCTGAAGCTTTCTTT. Translating it yields CASSLNMAPEAFF.

The CDR3 region is CASYPSGQNTEAFF. The CDR3 region has the DNA TGTGCCAGCTACCCCTCGGGACAAAACACTGAAGCTTTCTTT. This sequence joins TRBV7-9 and TRBJ1-1; possibly TRBD1 for D (6 bases). The CDR3 is 14 residues long. Germline CDR1 reads SEHNR; CDR2 reads FQNEAQ (reference sequence). V was clipped by 8 bases and J by 2 bases, with 15 bases between them.

The V call is TRBV28, the J call TRBJ2-7; a possible D gene is TRBD2 (6 bases). Trimming shortened V by 7 bases and J by 3 bases, and 16 bases separated the two germline ends. The V gene's germline CDR1 is MDHEN and CDR2 SYDVKM. The CDR3 is 14 residues long. CDR3: CASMYGGVSYEQYF. CDR3 in DNA: TGTGCCAGCATGTATGGCGGGGTGAGCTACGAGCAGTACTTC.